These 9 T cell receptor beta chains were sequenced from one sample in a study of T-cell memory formation after mild COVID-19. TCRdb re-derived calls from the 5' RACE reads in MiXCR, one entry per CDR3 protein. Here the sample spans roughly 320,000 distinct CDR3 sequences, 28% being singletons. The sample consisted of PBMCs or a T cell subset sorted from them (not recorded which). These receptors were collected from an adult woman who had mild COVID-19 (a few samples of this study predate the infection). Cell type and time point are not known.

The chain carries TRBV12-3 or TRBV12-4 and TRBJ1-1; the D gene is possibly TRBD1 (6 bases). The V gene lost 8 bases and the J gene lost 4 bases, with 29 bases spanning the gap. This CDR3 spans 18 amino acids. Written as DNA, the CDR3 is TGTGCCAGCGCCCCCCTCGTTTGGGGCGGGGGCAAGGGCACTGAAGCTTTCTTT. This codes for CASAPLVWGGGKGTEAFF.

The chain is built from TRBV6-2 or TRBV6-3 and TRBJ2-7, with 7 nucleotides matching TRBD2. The trim removed 4 bases at V and 5 bases at J, leaving 5 bases unmatched. This CDR3 comprises 13 residues. The germline CDR1 and CDR2 sequences are MNHEY and SVGEGT. CDR3 nucleotide sequence: TGTGCCAGCAGTTCGTCAAGCGGGAACGAGCAGTACTTC. Amino acid sequence: CASSSSSGNEQYF.

The chain is built from TRBV30 and TRBJ2-7, with D possibly TRBD2 on 7 matching bases. This CDR3 has 13 amino acids. Per germline, CDR1 GTSNPN and CDR2 SVGIG (reference sequence). V was cut by 2 bases and J by 2 bases, with 10 bases left in between. The CDR3 spells CAWSRGAAYEQYF. Here the CDR3 DNA reads TGTGCCTGGAGTCGGGGGGCCGCCTACGAGCAGTACTTC. Based on the CDR3 plus reference TRBV30 and TRBJ2-7, the full variable domain is SQTIHQWPATLVQPVGSPLSLECTVEGTSNPNLYWYRQAAGRGLQLLFYSVGIGQISSEVPQNLSASRPQDRQFILSSKKLLLSDSGFYLCAWSRGAAYEQYFGPGTRLTVT.

The V and J genes are TRBV5-1 and TRBJ1-1; D uncertain. CDR3 length: 15 amino acids. V was shortened by 6 bases and J by 1 base, with 16 bases between the two germline ends. Germline CDR1 SGHRS, CDR2 YFSETQ. The CDR3 region has the DNA TGCGCCAGCACCTTTGGGTCCCTCGGGAACACTGAAGCTTTCTTT. This codes for CASTFGSLGNTEAFF.

This clonotype was found a few times. The chain combines TRBV20-1 with TRBJ2-1; 7 nucleotides align to TRBD2. The CDR3 covers 16 residues. The J segment lost 3 bases and the V segment lost 5 bases, leaving 13 bases of the junction unmatched. In germline, CDR1 is DFQATT, CDR2 SNEGSKA (reference sequence). In nucleotides, the CDR3 is TGCAGTGCTCTGTTAGCAGCGGGACGCCACTACAATGAGCAGTTCTTC. This codes for CSALLAAGRHYNEQFF.

As DNA, the CDR3 is TGCAGCGTTGATTCCCAGGGGACAGGGGCCCAGTACTTC. Encoded protein: CSVDSQGTGAQYF. This chain joins TRBV29-1 and TRBJ2-5; 10 nucleotides match TRBD1. The V gene end was trimmed by 3 bases and the J gene end by 9 bases; junction bases not matched to a gene: 7. CDR1 is SQVTM, CDR2 ANQGSEA, per germline. The CDR3 length is 13 residues.

CDR3 loop: CATSERGGDNEQFF. CDR3 coding DNA: TGTGCCACCAGTGAGAGAGGGGGGGACAATGAGCAGTTCTTC. The genes are TRBV24-1 and TRBJ2-1, with D possibly TRBD2 on 7 matching bases. The germline CDR1 and CDR2 sequences are KGHDR and SFDVKD. Between the trimmed V and J ends, which lost 4 bases and 5 bases, there was a span of 11 bases. CDR3 length: 14 residues.

The CDR3 reads CASSLGGTATEAFF. CDR3 nucleotides: TGTGCCAGCAGCTTAGGCGGGACAGCCACTGAAGCTTTCTTT. This rearrangement joins TRBV7-2 to TRBJ1-1, with TRBD1 identical over 7 bases. The V gene end was trimmed by 1 base and the J gene end by 4 bases; junction bases not matched to a gene: 3. In germline, CDR1 is SGHTA, CDR2 FQGNSA. CDR3 length equals 14 residues.

The genes are TRBV4-1 and TRBJ2-7, with 9 bases matching TRBD1. V lost 2 bases and J lost 0; bases outside the gene matches: 11. The CDR3 runs 18 residues. In germline, CDR1 is MGHRA, CDR2 YSYEKL. CDR3 bases: TGCGCCAGCAGCCAAACTGAGGGACAGGGAAGTAACTCCTACGAGCAGTACTTC. The encoded protein is CASSQTEGQGSNSYEQYF.